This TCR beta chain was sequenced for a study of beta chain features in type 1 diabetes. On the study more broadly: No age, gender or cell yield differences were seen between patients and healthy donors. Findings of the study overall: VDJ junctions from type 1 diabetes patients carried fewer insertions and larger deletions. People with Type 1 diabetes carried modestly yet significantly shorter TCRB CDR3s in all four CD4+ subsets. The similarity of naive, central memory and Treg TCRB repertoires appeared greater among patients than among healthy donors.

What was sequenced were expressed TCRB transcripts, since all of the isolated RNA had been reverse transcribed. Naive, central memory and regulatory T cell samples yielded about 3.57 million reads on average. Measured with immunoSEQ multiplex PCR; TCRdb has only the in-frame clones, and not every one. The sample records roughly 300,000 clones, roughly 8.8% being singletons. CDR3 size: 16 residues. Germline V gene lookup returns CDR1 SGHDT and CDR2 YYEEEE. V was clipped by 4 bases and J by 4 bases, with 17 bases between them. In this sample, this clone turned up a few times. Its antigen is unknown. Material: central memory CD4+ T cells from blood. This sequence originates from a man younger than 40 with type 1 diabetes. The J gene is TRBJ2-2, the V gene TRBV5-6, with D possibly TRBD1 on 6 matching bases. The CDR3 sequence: CASSNQADRLTGELFF. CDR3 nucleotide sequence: TGTGCCAGCAGCAACCAGGCGGACAGACTCACCGGGGAGCTGTTTTTT.